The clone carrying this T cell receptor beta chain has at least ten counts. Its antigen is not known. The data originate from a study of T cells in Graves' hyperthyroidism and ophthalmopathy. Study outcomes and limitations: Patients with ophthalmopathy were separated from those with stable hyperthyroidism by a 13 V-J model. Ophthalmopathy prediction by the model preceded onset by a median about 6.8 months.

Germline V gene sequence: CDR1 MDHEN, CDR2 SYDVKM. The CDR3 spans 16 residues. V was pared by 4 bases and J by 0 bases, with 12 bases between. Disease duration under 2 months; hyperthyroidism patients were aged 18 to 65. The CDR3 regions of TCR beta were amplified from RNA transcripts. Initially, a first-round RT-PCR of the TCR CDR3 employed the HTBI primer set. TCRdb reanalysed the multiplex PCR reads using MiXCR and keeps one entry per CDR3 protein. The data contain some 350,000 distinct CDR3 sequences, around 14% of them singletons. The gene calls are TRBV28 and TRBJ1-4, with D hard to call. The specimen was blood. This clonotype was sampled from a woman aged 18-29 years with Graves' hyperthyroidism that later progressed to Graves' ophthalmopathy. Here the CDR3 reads CASSSETWATNEKLFF. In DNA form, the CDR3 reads TGTGCCAGCAGTTCCGAGACCTGGGCAACTAATGAAAAACTGTTTTTT. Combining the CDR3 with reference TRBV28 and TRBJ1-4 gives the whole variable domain DVKVTQSSRYLVKRTGEKVFLECVQDMDHENMFWYRQDPGLGLRLIYFSYDVKMKEKGDIPEGYSVSREKKERFSLILESASTNQTSMYLCASSSETWATNEKLFFGSGTQLSVL.